Reported below is one TCR beta chain. There is no known antigen for this receptor. The source of the sample is a study of control samples from healthy donors and cancer patients (dated by TCRdb to about 2020). Counted from cysteine to phenylalanine, this CDR3 has 13 amino acids. The retained sequence is limited to the CDR3, 39 bases, with the frame set at the first base. As encoded in the germline V gene, CDR1 is SGHRS while CDR2 is YFSETQ. The junction shows trimming of 0 bases on V and 9 bases on J, plus 13 bases between the germline ends. Libraries were constructed by the immunoSEQ multiplex PCR assay. TCRdb carries this immuneACCESS record with in-frame sequences only. Its versions omit some clonotypes, under half of them owing to an unresolved V gene in the studies checked, with the rest unexplained. For this sample, the table gives some 190,000 clones. The top ten clonotypes cover around 2% of the sample.

The clonotype was recovered from a woman under 40 in good health. The material sequenced was blood. The rearrangement joined TRBV5-1 to TRBJ2-7, with the D assignment possibly TRBD1 or TRBD2, given 6 matching bases for each. The CDR3 in this case is CASSLGVGGLQYF. The DNA is TGCGCCAGCAGCTTGGGCGTTGGGGGGCTGCAGTACTTC.